The source of this TCR beta chain is a study of cytomegalovirus exposure and HLA in healthy donors (dated by TCRdb to about 2017). Concerning the study at large: A later analysis indicated that the 110 or so validation repertoires were generated on the platform also employed for the roughly 730 repertoires of the first cohort. The study was designed to test whether signatures of past pathogen exposure could be identified by cataloging public T cell receptors. In addition to the first cohort of 666 subjects, a separate validation cohort of 120 different subjects was used. High-throughput TCR immunosequencing, statistical association of individual TCRs with disease status, and machine learning were combined to predict cytomegalovirus infection status. Results and caveats for the whole study, not just this receptor: Three of the identified cytomegalovirus-associated TCR beta chains were confirmed in vitro to be specific for cytomegalovirus antigens. The authors suggested that the approach could potentially be extended to other disease states and immunological phenotypes. The study listed 150 to 200 TCR beta chains as associated with cytomegalovirus. While some public TCRs were present in many individuals, most TCR sequences turned up only very rarely across donors. The classifier was reported to diagnose cytomegalovirus status with high specificity and sensitivity in both the original and validation cohorts. In a later analysis, TCRs clustered in the first cohort were found to also tend to co-occur in the 120 validation repertoires, with 94% of cluster scores above 0. The validation cohort had no HLA typing available for a later analysis, so co-occurrence within that cohort was assessed over all 120 repertoires.

Library generation was performed with the immunoSEQ multiplex PCR assay. In the paper's pipeline: A statistical classification framework was developed to diagnose cytomegalovirus status using the catalog of TCR beta chain sequences. As stored in TCRdb, this immuneACCESS dataset retains in-frame rearrangements with V and J assigned. A fraction of the clones does not appear; measured against another copy, unresolved V genes explain less than half of the discrepancy, and the remainder lacks a known reason. V, J and clone size reflect that table, while D and trimming were determined from the DNA. Across this sample there are fewer than 55,000 clones, with almost 95% seen only once. The ten largest make up 1.4% of the sample. Separate from the roughly 650-subject first cohort, the validation cohort of 120 subjects was the group to which the donors belonged. A word on this clone: Its antigen has not been determined. The sample holds no much larger clone one base away, and base qualities are not on file.

Sequenced sample: PBMCs. The receptor was isolated from a man between 18 and 29 years old in good health and CMV-seronegative.

The bases are TGTGCCAGCAGCAGGCGGACAGGGACATATGGCTACACCTTC. Its protein reads: CASSRRTGTYGYTF. The rearrangement combines TRBV27 with TRBJ1-2; the junction holds 8 bases that match TRBD1. From the germline V gene (reference sequence), CDR1 is MNHEY and CDR2 is SMNVEV. Spanning cysteine to phenylalanine, the CDR3 consists of 14 amino acids. The retained sequence is limited to the CDR3, 42 bases, with the frame set at the first base. Trimming removed 6 bases from V and 5 bases from J; the gene matches leave 8 bases unexplained.